A selection of T cell receptor beta chains follows, all from one sample in a study of beta chain features in type 1 diabetes. Sequencing used immunoSEQ multiplex PCR; TCRdb keeps in-frame clones, though not all of them. This table has approximately 250,000 clones, roughly 16% appearing once. Sequencing input: naive CD4+ T cells from blood. Receptor source: a man aged 25-45 years with type 1 diabetes. Each CDR3 is given with its conserved first and last residue. The D gene is left open where the match is weak. Some rows have no size entry. The others give once, few or many, or a class for an expanded clone.

NA	TRBV15	TRBJ1-5	few	13	TGTGCCACCAGCAGGGGAACAAATCAGCCCCAGCATTTT	CATSRGTNQPQHF
NA	TRBV28	TRBJ2-7	few	15	TGTGCCAGCAACACGCTTGGCAGCAGCTCCTACGAGCAGTACTTC	CASNTLGSSSYEQYF
TRBD1	TRBV10-3	TRBJ2-1	few	14	TGTGCCATCAGTAAGGACAGGGAGTACAATGAGCAGTTCTTC	CAISKDREYNEQFF
NA	TRBV4-2	TRBJ2-1	few	18	TGTGCCAGCAGCCTTCAAGCCAAGGAAGGGAAAAACTACAATGAGCAGTTCTTC	CASSLQAKEGKNYNEQFF
NA	TRBV4-3	TRBJ1-2	NA	17	TGCGCCAGCAGCCAAGATCTCTTAAATAGGGGATCCTATGGCTACACCTTC	CASSQDLLNRGSYGYTF
NA	TRBV13	TRBJ2-5	few	14	TGTGCCAGCAGACCAACGGCAGGCTCGGAGACCCAGTACTTC	CASRPTAGSETQYF
NA	TRBV30	TRBJ1-2	few	13	TGTGCCTGGAGCCGGGTGGACGGTTATGGCTACACCTTC	CAWSRVDGYGYTF
NA	TRBV4-2	TRBJ1-3	few	16	TGTGCCAGCAGCTCATCCAGCTTCGGGGCCGGAAACACCATATATTTT	CASSSSSFGAGNTIYF
NA	TRBV10-3	TRBJ1-1	few	12	TGTGCCATCAGTGCTGGATTCACTGAAGCTTTCTTT	CAISAGFTEAFF
NA	TRBV20-1	TRBJ1-2	NA	11	TGCAGTGCTAGATCCAGTTATGGCTACACCTTC	CSARSSYGYTF
TRBD2	TRBV4-3	TRBJ2-1	NA	17	TGCGCCAGCAGCCAAGTTCCAGCGGGGAGCCCTTACAATGAGCAGTTCTTC	CASSQVPAGSPYNEQFF
NA	TRBV29-1	TRBJ1-2	few	9	TGCAGCGTAACCCCCTTCTACACCTTC	CSVTPFYTF
TRBD1	TRBV7-2	TRBJ2-1	few	15	TGTGCCAGCAGTCTCACCGGGACAGGGGACAATGAGCAGTTCTTC	CASSLTGTGDNEQFF
TRBD1	TRBV4-1	TRBJ2-1	NA	16	TGCGCCAGCAGCCCTCGACAGGGCAGCTCCTACAATGAGCAGTTCTTC	CASSPRQGSSYNEQFF
TRBD2	TRBV29-1	TRBJ2-3	NA	16	TGCAGCGCCAATAGTTGGCGGGAGAAGAGGACAGATACGCAGTATTTT	CSANSWREKRTDTQYF
NA	TRBV30	TRBJ2-5	NA	14	TGTGCGAAATCCAGGACCCACGCCGAAGAGACCCAGTACTTC	CAKSRTHAEETQYF
TRBD1	TRBV30	TRBJ2-7	few	14	TGTGCCTGGAGCATTGGGGCAGGGGGCTACGAGCAGTACTTC	CAWSIGAGGYEQYF
NA	TRBV4-1	TRBJ2-5	few	14	TGCGCCAGCAGCCAAGGCCCCTTGCAAGAGACCCAGTACTTC	CASSQGPLQETQYF
NA	TRBV28	TRBJ2-5	NA	13	TGTGCCAGCAGTGGGACCAATTCACAGACCCAGTACTTC	CASSGTNSQTQYF
NA	TRBV30	TRBJ1-1	NA	11	TGTGCCTGGACGCTGAACACTGAAGCTTTCTTT	CAWTLNTEAFF
NA	TRBV6-5	TRBJ2-3	NA	16	TGTGCCAGCAGTTACTCTGGAGCTGGGCGCACAGATACGCAGTATTTT	CASSYSGAGRTDTQYF
NA	TRBV30	TRBJ1-1	NA	14	TGTGCCTGGAGTGGGCCGAGTACGGTTACTGAAGCTTTCTTT	CAWSGPSTVTEAFF
TRBD1	TRBV25-1	TRBJ1-4	few	12	TGTGCCAGCAGTGTAGGACAGGGGGCACTGTTTTTT	CASSVGQGALFF
NA	TRBV30	TRBJ2-3	few	12	TGTGCCTGGAGTCCAGGCACAGATACGCAGTATTTT	CAWSPGTDTQYF
NA	TRBV11-3	TRBJ2-1	NA	15	TGTGCCAGCAGCTTAGACCCGGGAGCCGGCTATGAGCAGTTCTTC	CASSLDPGAGYEQFF
NA	TRBV30	TRBJ2-3	NA	16	TGTGCCTGGAGTGCCACGGAGCGGGTAGGAACAGATACGCAGTATTTT	CAWSATERVGTDTQYF
TRBD2	TRBV28	TRBJ2-3	NA	16	TGTGCCAGCATCACTCCTAGCGGGAGTAGGGGGAATACGCAGTATTTT	CASITPSGSRGNTQYF
NA	TRBV5-1	TRBJ2-4	NA	14	TGCGCCAGCAGCTCGGGACATATCCCAAACATTCAGTACTTC	CASSSGHIPNIQYF
NA	TRBV28	TRBJ1-5	NA	14	TGTGCCAGCAGTTCCCGGGAGAGGGGTCAGCCCCAGCATTTT	CASSSRERGQPQHF
TRBD1	TRBV4-3	TRBJ2-4	few	18	TGCGCCAGCAGCCCGAGGGGGCTGGGAAGCGACCCAGGGGATATTCAGTACTTC	CASSPRGLGSDPGDIQYF
NA	TRBV29-1	TRBJ1-1	few	13	TGCAGCGTTAGAAGACTTTTGAACACTGAAGCTTTCTTT	CSVRRLLNTEAFF
NA	TRBV29-1	TRBJ1-2	NA	13	TGCAGCGTTGAGGAGACAGGAGCCACGGGCTACACCTTC	CSVEETGATGYTF
TRBD1	TRBV29-1	TRBJ2-2	NA	14	TGCAGCGGCCAGACAGGGTCTGACACCGGGGAGCTGTTTTTT	CSGQTGSDTGELFF
NA	TRBV25-1	TRBJ1-3	NA	12	TGTGCCAGCAGTGGCTCTGGAAACACCATATATTTT	CASSGSGNTIYF
NA	TRBV4-3	TRBJ2-1	NA	15	TGCGCCAGCAGCCAAGATCCCAGGGCCTACAATGAGCAGTTCTTC	CASSQDPRAYNEQFF